This is a list of T cell receptor beta chains from one sample in a study of blood T cell repertoires in COVID-19. Assay: immunoSEQ multiplex PCR; the TCRdb copy retains only in-frame clones and omits some. The sample carries 150,000 or so clones, approximately 80% recorded once. The sequenced sample consisted of peripheral blood. The receptors stem from a woman in her forties or fifties in a cohort sampled during active or convalescent COVID-19. CDR3s include the opening cysteine and the closing phenylalanine or tryptophan. The D gene is left open where the match is weak. Not all rows give a size; the values are once, few, many and, for expanded clones, a class.

>TRBJ2-5|-|TRBV2|-
TGTGCCAGCAGTCAAGCCCAGGGCCAAGAGACCCAGTACTTC
CASSQAQGQETQYF
>TRBJ2-7|-|TRBV2|-
TGTGCCAGCCAACTTGGGGGGGCTAGCTGCGAGCAGTACTTC
CASQLGGASCEQYF
>TRBJ2-7|once|TRBV14|-
TGTGCCAGCAGCCAGGCTGGTGCGGGTGGCGACGAGCAGTACTTC
CASSQAGAGGDEQYF
>TRBJ2-7|-|TRBV5-1|-
TGCGCCAGCAGCTTGGAAGGAGGAGAGGGGTACTTC
CASSLEGGEGYF
>TRBJ1-1|-|TRBV29-1|-
TGCAGCGTTGAAGCCGGGGACACTGAAGCTTTCTTT
CSVEAGDTEAFF
>TRBJ1-1|few|TRBV12-3/TRBV12-4|-
TGTGCCAGCAGTTTTTCAGAGAACACTGAAGCTTTCTTT
CASSFSENTEAFF
>TRBJ1-4|-|TRBV11-2|-
TGTGCCAGCAGCTTAGTGGCTCTACCGGGTGAAAAACTGTTTTTT
CASSLVALPGEKLFF
>TRBJ2-7|-|TRBV19|-
TGTGCCAGTAGACAGACCGCCGACTCCTACGAGCAGTACTTC
CASRQTADSYEQYF
>TRBJ2-5|-|TRBV14|TRBD2
TGTGCCAGCAGCCAAGAGAAGTATTTGGGGGAGGGGACCCAGTACTTC
CASSQEKYLGEGTQYF
>TRBJ2-3|-|TRBV7-6|TRBD2
TGTGCCAGCAGCGCCGCGGGGGTTGGCGGAGATACGCAGTATTTT
CASSAAGVGGDTQYF
>TRBJ1-6|-|TRBV7-9|TRBD1
TGTGCCAGCAGCTGGACAGGGGCTAATTCACCCCTCCACTTT
CASSWTGANSPLHF
>TRBJ2-7|-|TRBV7-2|TRBD2
TGTGCCAGCAGCTTACCGGTAGCGGGGGCTTACGAGCAGTACTTC
CASSLPVAGAYEQYF
>TRBJ1-3|-|TRBV5-1|-
TGCGCCAGCAGCTTGAGGGGGGGCTCTGGAAACACCATATATTTT
CASSLRGGSGNTIYF
>TRBJ1-3|-|TRBV19|-
TGTGCCAGTAGCCGACAGACTTCTGGAAACACCATATATTTT
CASSRQTSGNTIYF
>TRBJ1-3|-|TRBV19|-
TGTGCCAGTAGAGGACAGAACTCTGGAAACACCATATATTTT
CASRGQNSGNTIYF
>TRBJ1-2|-|TRBV6-1|-
TGTGCCAGCAGTGACCCGGGGGGCAGCCAAAACTATGGCTACACCTTC
CASSDPGGSQNYGYTF
>TRBJ2-7|-|TRBV21-1|-
TGTGCCAGCAGCAAATGCGCGGGACGAAGATACGAGCAGTACTTC
CASSKCAGRRYEQYF
>TRBJ2-1|-|TRBV18|-
TGTGCCAGCTCACCGCAGGGAAGGGACAATGAGCAGTTCTTC
CASSPQGRDNEQFF
>TRBJ1-2|-|TRBV7-2|-
TGTGCCAGCAGCTTCTCGACAGACTATGGCTACACCTTC
CASSFSTDYGYTF
>TRBJ1-5|-|TRBV7-8|TRBD1
TGTGCCAGCAGACAGGGGACGGGGGTGCAGCCCCAGCATTTT
CASRQGTGVQPQHF
>TRBJ2-1|-|TRBV7-3|-
TGTGCCAGCAGCTCGGGGGCCCTCGGGGGGTGGAATGAGCAGTTCTTC
CASSSGALGGWNEQFF
>TRBJ2-3|-|TRBV10-3|TRBD2
TGTGCCACCCGAGGTTCTGACAGCGGGGCGTACACAGATACGCAGTATTTT
CATRGSDSGAYTDTQYF
>TRBJ2-3|-|TRBV6-1|TRBD2
TGTGCCAGCAGTGAAGGGGGGGGGAGTACGCAGTATTTT
CASSEGGGSTQYF
>TRBJ2-3|-|TRBV6-5|-
TGTGCCAGCAGAGCTGCGGGAGATACGCAGTATTTT
CASRAAGDTQYF
>TRBJ2-1|-|TRBV9|TRBD1
TGTGCCAGCAGCGTCCCGGGACAGGGGTATGAGCAGTTCTTC
CASSVPGQGYEQFF
>TRBJ2-1|many|TRBV6-5|-
TGTGCCAGCAGCAAAACAGGTCTGGGGTACAATGAGCAGTTCTTC
CASSKTGLGYNEQFF
>TRBJ1-1|-|TRBV10-2|-
TGCGCCAGCAGTGCACAGAAACCGCAATCTGAAGCTTTCTTT
CASSAQKPQSEAFF
>TRBJ1-3|-|TRBV11-2|-
TGTGCCAGCAGCTTAATTGTGGGCTCCTACATCTCTGGAAACACCATATATTTT
CASSLIVGSYISGNTIYF
>TRBJ1-5|-|TRBV2|TRBD1
TGTGCCAGCACGGGACAGGGCCGGAATCAGCCCCAGCATTTT
CASTGQGRNQPQHF
>TRBJ2-7|-|TRBV6-6|-
TGTGCCAGCAGTCCCGCGGGGGCCTCCACCTACGAGCAGTACTTC
CASSPAGASTYEQYF
>TRBJ2-5|-|TRBV19|-
TGTGCCAGTAGGGACCCGGGGGGCGGCGAGACCCAGTACTTC
CASRDPGGGETQYF
>TRBJ1-5|-|TRBV6-6|-
TGTGCCAGCAGTGCCGCAGGGTTCAATCAGCCCCAGCATTTT
CASSAAGFNQPQHF
>TRBJ1-6|-|TRBV3-1/TRBV3-2|-
TGTGCCAGCAGCCAGGGTGTGACACTCAATTCACCCCTCCACTTT
CASSQGVTLNSPLHF
>TRBJ1-5|-|TRBV5-1|-
TGCGCCAGCAGCTTTGATGGCGGTCAGCCCCAGCATTTT
CASSFDGGQPQHF
>TRBJ1-1|-|TRBV6-5|-
TGTGCCAGCAGTTCTCGACAGCTCCTGTCTTTCTTT
CASSSRQLLSFF
>TRBJ2-7|few|TRBV5-5|-
TGTGCCAGCAGCGTTACAGGTTCGAACGCCTACGAGCAGTACTTC
CASSVTGSNAYEQYF
>TRBJ1-1|-|TRBV6-1|TRBD1
TGTGCCAGCAGGGAAAGCCCTGGGACAGGGGGGAGCACTGAAGCTTTCTTT
CASRESPGTGGSTEAFF
>TRBJ1-1|-|TRBV7-9|-
TGTGCCAGCAGCTACCTTTGGGGGGGCACTGAAGCTTTCTTT
CASSYLWGGTEAFF
>TRBJ1-5|few|TRBV19|TRBD1
TGTGCCAGTAAGGACAGGGGGCATCAGCCCCAGCATTTT
CASKDRGHQPQHF
>TRBJ1-4|few|TRBV15|-
TGTGCCACCAGCAGAGATCCGGGGAATGAAAAACTGTTTTTT
CATSRDPGNEKLFF
>TRBJ1-1|few|TRBV11-3|-
TGTGCCAGCAGCTTATCTCCCCGGGGCACTGAAGCTTTCTTT
CASSLSPRGTEAFF
>TRBJ2-3|-|TRBV9|-
TGTGCCAGCAGCGTAGGGGACAACACAGATACGCAGTATTTT
CASSVGDNTDTQYF
>TRBJ1-1|-|TRBV12-5|-
TGTGCTAGTGGACACGGACAGATCAACACTGAAGCTTTCTTT
CASGHGQINTEAFF
>TRBJ1-5|-|TRBV5-1|-
TGCGCCAGCAGCCCCGAGGGAGAGCAGCCCCAGCATTTT
CASSPEGEQPQHF
>TRBJ2-3|-|TRBV5-4|TRBD1
TGTGCCAGCAGCTTGGCCGGGACAGGGGGTACGCAGTATTTT
CASSLAGTGGTQYF
>TRBJ2-2|-|TRBV2|-
TGTGCCAGCAGAGCTAGCAGCACCGGGGAGCTGTTTTTT
CASRASSTGELFF
>TRBJ2-5|few|TRBV18|TRBD1
TGTGCCAGCTCGACGGACAGGGGGCGCGGGGAGACCCAGTACTTC
CASSTDRGRGETQYF
>TRBJ1-5|few|TRBV5-1|TRBD1
TGCGCCAGCAGCGAATCAGGGGGCAACAATCAGCCCCAGCATTTT
CASSESGGNNQPQHF
>TRBJ1-5|few|TRBV5-8|-
TGTGCCAGCAGCTTGGCAAGGGACACGGGAAACAATCAGCCCCAGCATTTT
CASSLARDTGNNQPQHF
>TRBJ2-6|once|TRBV19|-
TGTGCCAGTAGTATGCAGGGGACCGGGGCCAACGTCCTGACTTTC
CASSMQGTGANVLTF
>TRBJ2-2|-|TRBV15|-
TGTGCCACCAGCACCGTAAACACCGGGGAGCTGTTTTTT
CATSTVNTGELFF